This T cell receptor beta chain was observed in a study of cytomegalovirus exposure and HLA in healthy donors. Study-wide results and caveats: Cytomegalovirus association was listed for 164 TCR beta chains. A later analysis linked a missense variant in DCLRE1C to the trimming of TCR beta V and J genes.

The PCR was carried out with 60 Vbeta primers and 13 Jbeta primers. Generated by immunoSEQ multiplex PCR, the TCRdb table keeps only in-frame clones and is missing some. This table has under 110,000 clones, about 75% appearing once. The V and J ends lost 2 bases and 0 bases respectively, with 5 bases between them. The V gene's germline CDR1 is SGHRS and CDR2 YFSETQ. This CDR3 is built from 13 residues. In the case of this clone: The antigen is undetermined.

The sequenced material came from PBMCs. The chain carries TRBV5-1 and TRBJ2-5; D is unclear. The sequence was obtained from a man aged 45 to 65 in good health and CMV-seronegative. The CDR3 DNA sequence: TGCGCCAGCAGCTTCGACTACCAAGAGACCCAGTACTTC. Translated, it gives CASSFDYQETQYF. The full variable domain, with the rest looked up from reference TRBV5-1 and TRBJ2-5, is KAGVTQTPRYLIKTRGQQVTLSCSPISGHRSVSWYQQTPGQGLQFLFEYFSETQRNKGNFPGRFSGRQFSNSRSEMNVSTLELGDSALYLCASSFDYQETQYFGPGTRLLVL.